Each of the 23 T cell receptor beta chains below was sequenced from the same sample in a study of T-cell reconstitution after alpha-beta-depleted transplantation in children. During its preparation, the TCRbeta library received unique molecular identifiers. TCRdb reanalysed the PCR reads using MiXCR and keeps one entry per CDR3 protein. Of roughly 200,000 distinct CDR3 sequences detected, roughly 7.5% appear once; the ten largest clones hold over 2.5%. Here the sequenced sample was PBMCs from the stem cell graft donor, taken from the stem cell graft. The source is a human donor who donated a stem cell graft to a child with Wiskott-Aldrich syndrome.

The sample holds many counts of this clonotype. The gene calls are TRBV7-9 and TRBJ1-3; D is possibly TRBD1 (5 bases). V lost 8 bases to trimming and J lost 2 bases, with 16 bases between them. The germline gives CDR1 SEHNR, CDR2 FQNEAQ (reference sequence). This CDR3 is 15 amino acids long. CDR3: CASGLRQGAGNTIYF. CDR3 bases: TGTGCCAGCGGTCTGCGTCAGGGCGCTGGAAACACCATATATTTT.

On this clonotype itself: A clone one base away is much larger, so this may be a read error. Written as DNA, the CDR3 is TGTGCCACCTCTCGGGAGTTCGATCAGCCCCAGCATTTT. Translating it yields CATSREFDQPQHF. The gene calls are TRBV15 and TRBJ1-5; D uncertain. The CDR3 loop spans 13 amino acids. V was clipped by 8 bases and J by 5 bases, with 13 bases between them. In germline, CDR1 is LNHNV, CDR2 YYDKDF (reference sequence).

This clonotype showed up many times. This chain connects TRBV6-5 to TRBJ2-5, with TRBD1 matching 11 bases. Germline loops: CDR1 MNHEY, CDR2 SVGAGI. This CDR3 is 13 amino acids long. V lost 5 bases, J lost 7 bases, and 3 bases stayed unmatched. The CDR3, as DNA: TGTGCCAGCAGTCGTGGACAGGGGGCGACCCAGTACTTC. This encodes CASSRGQGATQYF.

This clonotype was seen ten or more times. CDR3 loop: CAISEFRDRVNGYTF. In nucleotides, the CDR3 is TGTGCCATCAGTGAGTTCAGGGACAGGGTCAACGGCTACACCTTC. The chain carries TRBV10-3 and TRBJ1-2, with 9 bases that match TRBD1. There are 15 residues in the CDR3. Looked up from germline, CDR1 is ENHRY and CDR2 is SYGVKD. J lost 8 bases, V lost 1 base, and 8 bases had no gene match.

This clonotype was observed many times. The rearrangement joins TRBV28 to TRBJ1-1; D is uncertain. Trimming removed 7 bases at V and 6 bases at J, with 12 bases between. In germline, CDR1 is MDHEN, CDR2 SYDVKM. The CDR3 totals 12 residues. The CDR3 here is CASNIGRAEAFF. CDR3 coding DNA: TGTGCCAGCAATATCGGACGAGCTGAAGCTTTCTTT.

In this sample, this clonotype turned up many times. The V call is TRBV20-1, the J call TRBJ2-1, with D possibly being TRBD1 (6 bases). Germline V gene lookup returns CDR1 DFQATT and CDR2 SNEGSKA (reference sequence). Trimming took off 4 bases at V and 0 bases at J, with 10 bases between the two ends. The CDR3 loop spans 14 amino acids. This chain's CDR3 is CSATGANSYNEQFF. The CDR3 DNA sequence: TGCAGTGCTACAGGGGCCAACTCCTACAATGAGCAGTTCTTC.

This clonotype was seen repeatedly, ten times or more. The chain has TRBV20-1 and TRBJ2-1; TRBD2 matches 8 bases. CDR3 length equals 16 residues. V lost 0 bases, J lost 5 bases, and 9 bases stayed unmatched. CDR1 is DFQATT, CDR2 SNEGSKA, per germline (reference sequence). The CDR3 bases are TGCAGTGCTAGAGATCAGCGGGAGCCATCCGACAATGAGCAGTTCTTC. This sequence encodes CSARDQREPSDNEQFF.

This clonotype occurred many times. The rearrangement joins TRBV12-3 or TRBV12-4 to TRBJ2-2, with D perhaps matching TRBD2 (6 bases). Trimming took off 5 bases at V and 0 bases at J, with 13 bases between the two ends. This CDR3 has 16 amino acids. CDR3 sequence reads: CASSVSGIANTGELFF. CDR3 nucleotide sequence: TGTGCCAGCAGTGTTAGCGGCATCGCGAACACCGGGGAGCTGTTTTTT.

The rearrangement links TRBV5-1 to TRBJ2-2; no firm D call. Germline loops: CDR1 SGHRS, CDR2 YFSETQ. CDR3 size: 13 residues. V dropped 4 bases and J dropped 4 bases, with 8 bases sitting between them. CDR3 in DNA: TGCGCCAGCAGCCTCAGTATCACCGGGGAGCTGTTTTTT. This gives the protein CASSLSITGELFF.

There are many counts of this clonotype. V gene TRBV25-1 combines with J gene TRBJ2-4, with 8 positions matching TRBD2. V shed 7 bases, J shed 2 bases, and the junction held 4 bases outside the gene matches. Germline-derived CDR1 and CDR2 are MGHDK and SYGVNS. CDR3 length: 14 amino acids. CDR3 nucleotide sequence: TGTGCCAGCACGAGCGGGAGCCCCAAAAACATTCAGTACTTC. Translated: CASTSGSPKNIQYF.

This clonotype was counted at least ten times. The chain uses TRBV7-8 and TRBJ2-2; 7 bases agree with TRBD1. J was trimmed by 3 bases and V by 8 bases; bases with no gene match: 9. CDR3 length: 15 residues. From germline, CDR1 is SGHVS and CDR2 FQNEAQ. This CDR3 is CASSQGGEYTGELFF. The CDR3 DNA reads TGTGCCAGCTCCCAAGGGGGCGAGTACACCGGGGAGCTGTTTTTT.

This clonotype was observed many times. The rearrangement links TRBV12-3 or TRBV12-4 to TRBJ1-5; no reliable D call. This CDR3 comprises 15 residues. Between the trimmed V and J ends, which lost 6 bases and 0 bases, there was a span of 12 bases. CDR3 loop: CASRHTDYSNQPQHF. The CDR3 DNA follows: TGTGCCAGCAGACATACGGACTATAGCAATCAGCCCCAGCATTTT.

This clonotype has at least ten counts. CDR3 protein: CASSRLAGAGNEQFF. Written as DNA, the CDR3 is TGTGCCAGCAGTCGCCTAGCGGGGGCGGGTAATGAGCAGTTCTTC. This sequence joins TRBV12-3 or TRBV12-4 and TRBJ2-1, with 10 bases lining up with TRBD2. The CDR3 extends over 15 amino acids. Trimming took 5 bases from V and 7 from J; bases not matched to a gene: 8.

This clonotype was recorded at least ten times. The chain has TRBV5-1 and TRBJ2-2, with 8 bases identical to TRBD2. The V gene end was trimmed by 2 bases and the J gene end by 0 bases; junction bases not matched to a gene: 3. The CDR3 is 16 residues long. Germline V lookup: CDR1 SGHRS, CDR2 YFSETQ. Here the CDR3 DNA reads TGCGCCAGCAGCTTACTAGCGGAATCGAACACCGGGGAGCTGTTTTTT. Its protein is CASSLLAESNTGELFF.

This clonotype was observed many times. CDR3 amino acids: CASSQDEKVGEQFF. The CDR3 coding sequence is TGTGCCAGCAGCCAAGATGAGAAAGTGGGTGAGCAGTTCTTC. The chain has TRBV4-2 and TRBJ2-1, with D unclear. Trimming removed 0 bases at V and 9 bases at J, with 12 bases between. The CDR3 contains 14 residues. Germline V gives CDR1 LGHNA, CDR2 YNFKEQ.

The table lists this clonotype with many counts. J is TRBJ2-7 and V is TRBV11-2; TRBD2 matches 12 bases. The CDR3 is 15 amino acids. Trimming took 3 bases from V and 5 from J; bases not matched to a gene: 5. Per germline, CDR1 SGHAT and CDR2 FQNNGV. CDR3 bases: TGTGCCAGCAGCTTCCTCCGACTAGCGGGAGACGAGCAGTACTTC. Encoded protein: CASSFLRLAGDEQYF. The full variable domain, rest sourced from reference TRBV11-2 and TRBJ2-7, is EAGVAQSPRYKIIEKRQSVAFWCNPISGHATLYWYQQILGQGPKLLIQFQNNGVVDDSQLPKDRFSAERLKGVDSTLKIQPAKLEDSAVYLCASSFLRLAGDEQYFGPGTRLTVT.

The V and J genes are TRBV3-1 and TRBJ2-1, with TRBD2 matching over 8 bases. Germline loops: CDR1 LGHDT, CDR2 YNNKEL (reference sequence). The CDR3 has 15 amino acids. Trimming took 8 bases from V and 8 from J; bases not matched to a gene: 14. CDR3 bases: TGTGCCAGCGGTAGACCTCGGGGGGGCCCGGATGAGCAGTTCTTC. Protein: CASGRPRGGPDEQFF.

In its sample, this clonotype was seen many times. The V gene is TRBV29-1, the J gene TRBJ1-1; 11 bases are shared with TRBD1. Looked up from germline, CDR1 is SQVTM and CDR2 is ANQGSEA. There are 14 residues in the CDR3. The V segment lost 7 bases and the J segment 4 bases; nucleotides outside the gene matches: 8. The CDR3 DNA reads as TGCAGCGCGGGGCAAGGGACAGGGGGCACTGAAGCTTTCTTT. This encodes CSAGQGTGGTEAFF.

This clonotype showed up many times. The chain is built from TRBV24-1 and TRBJ2-3, with TRBD2 matching over 8 bases. The CDR3 sequence is 16 residues long. From germline, CDR1 is KGHDR and CDR2 SFDVKD. After removal of 4 bases from V and 5 bases from J, the junction contained 10 bases not matched to a gene. The CDR3 protein is CATSDRSSGMRDTQYF. For the CDR3, the DNA is TGTGCCACCAGTGACCGAAGTAGCGGGATGCGAGATACGCAGTATTTT.

With regard to this clonotype: This may stem from a read error, because a much larger clone lies one nucleotide away. V and J are TRBV12-3 or TRBV12-4 and TRBJ2-4; 12 bases align to TRBD2. The CDR3 runs 14 residues. J was trimmed by 16 bases and V by 10 bases; bases with no gene match: 17. The DNA for the CDR3 is TGTGCCATCAGCTATAAAAGGACTAGCGGGGTATTATACTTC. Its protein product is CAISYKRTSGVLYF.

At least ten counts were recorded for this clonotype. V gene TRBV20-1 combines with J gene TRBJ1-5; D is unresolved. The germline gives CDR1 DFQATT, CDR2 SNEGSKA (reference sequence). The V end was cut by 0 bases, the J end by 0 bases, with 21 bases between. The CDR3 length is 19 residues. The CDR3 spells CSARDLLQTRRGSNQPQHF. CDR3 DNA sequence: TGCAGTGCTAGAGACCTACTACAGACAAGACGGGGTAGCAATCAGCCCCAGCATTTT.

There are many counts of this clonotype. The V gene is TRBV12-3 or TRBV12-4, the J gene TRBJ1-1; 7 bases agree with TRBD1. This CDR3 is built from 13 residues. V trimming: 4 bases; J trimming: 4 bases; junction bases outside the gene matches: 3. Here the CDR3 reads CASSSGQATEAFF. CDR3 bases: TGTGCCAGCAGTTCCGGACAGGCCACTGAAGCTTTCTTT.

This clonotype was counted many times. This chain connects TRBV12-3 or TRBV12-4 to TRBJ2-7; the D gene could be TRBD1 or TRBD2 (5 bases each). This CDR3 spans 15 amino acids. V was shortened by 6 bases and J by 4 bases, with 19 bases between the two germline ends. The chain's CDR3 is CASSRGPISSYEQYF. Written as DNA, the CDR3 is TGTGCCAGCAGCCGGGGACCTATATCCAGTTACGAGCAGTACTTC.